The 10 T cell receptor beta chains below all came from one sample that was sequenced in a study of technical replicates of blood from a few donors. The data were produced by immunoSEQ multiplex PCR, yet TCRdb's version contains in-frame clones alone and is incomplete. The table lists 50,000 to 70,000 clones, 85% to 90% of them singletons. The source material was PBMCs. All receptors come from a human donor in good health. Some clones in this sample may be carry-over from other donors' samples.

This clone was counted once. The V call is TRBV6-5, the J call TRBJ1-5, with D hard to call. V was clipped by 0 bases and J by 7 bases, with 13 bases between them. Germline values: CDR1 MNHEY, CDR2 SVGAGI. This CDR3 is built from 15 residues. The CDR3 loop reads CASSYSNEARQPQHF. The CDR3, as DNA: TGTGCCAGCAGTTACTCGAACGAGGCGCGGCAGCCCCAGCATTTT.

In this sample, this clone is medium-sized. The rearrangement joins TRBV5-8 to TRBJ1-2, with unresolved D. This CDR3 comprises 14 residues. Germline V gene lookup returns CDR1 SGHTS and CDR2 YDEGEE. Trimming removed 2 bases from V and 0 bases from J, with 8 bases in between. DNA for the CDR3: TGTGCCAGCAGCTTCCCAGGCGCTAACTATGGCTACACCTTC. It yields the protein CASSFPGANYGYTF. Full variable domain (remainder filled in from reference TRBV5-8 and TRBJ1-2): EAGVTQSPTHLIKTRGQQATLRCSPISGHTSVYWYQQALGLGLQFLLWYDEGEERNRGNFPPRFSGRQFPNYSSELNVNALELEDSALYLCASSFPGANYGYTFGSGTRLTVV.

The chain has TRBV6-6 and TRBJ2-3; D may be TRBD2 (5 bases). The CDR3 is made up of 11 amino acids. Trimming took off 6 bases at V and 7 bases at J, with 8 bases between the two ends. CDR1 is MNHNY, CDR2 SVGAGI, per germline (reference sequence). CDR3 nucleotides: TGTGCCAGCAGATGGGAGTATACGCAGTATTTT. Its translation: CASRWEYTQYF.

The chain couples TRBV7-9 to TRBJ1-6; TRBD1 might be the D (6 bases). V lost 4 bases and J 9 bases, leaving 16 bases between the germline ends. Germline CDR1 SEHNR, CDR2 FQNEAQ (reference sequence). The CDR3 runs 15 residues. CDR3 region: CASSSPGTISSPLHF. In DNA, the CDR3 is TGTGCCAGCAGCTCGCCCGGGACAATCAGTTCACCCCTCCACTTT.

The chain couples TRBV4-3 to TRBJ1-1; 10 bases match TRBD1. V lost 1 base, J lost 5 bases, and 1 base stayed unmatched. Germline V lookup: CDR1 LGHNA, CDR2 YSLEER. This CDR3 is 14 amino acids long. The CDR3 DNA reads TGCGCCAGCAGCCAAGGGGACAGGGGAACTGAAGCTTTCTTT. Translated, it gives CASSQGDRGTEAFF.

The genes are TRBV7-6 and TRBJ1-6; tentatively, D is TRBD1 (5 bases). This CDR3 spans 19 amino acids. The germline V and J ends were trimmed by 5 bases and 0 bases, with 20 bases remaining between them. Germline lookup yields CDR1 SGHVS and CDR2 FNYEAQ. The CDR3 coding sequence is TGTGCCAGCAGCCGTACAGGCGCCCGGGGAGGCTCCTATAATTCACCCCTCCACTTT. Its translation: CASSRTGARGGSYNSPLHF.

This clone turned up a few times. This chain links TRBV7-9 with TRBJ1-1, with a possible D match to TRBD1 (6 bases). Looked up from germline, CDR1 is SEHNR and CDR2 is FQNEAQ (reference sequence). Trimming shortened V by 1 base and J by 1 base, and 10 bases separated the two germline ends. This CDR3 has 15 amino acids. The CDR3 DNA follows: TGTGCCAGCAGCTTAGTCGGGACACAGAACACTGAAGCTTTCTTT. As protein: CASSLVGTQNTEAFF.

The V gene is TRBV13, the J gene TRBJ2-3; D is ambiguous. In germline, CDR1 is PRHDT, CDR2 FYEKMQ (reference sequence). Trimming shortened V by 1 base and J by 1 base, and 12 bases separated the two germline ends. This CDR3 is 16 amino acids long. This CDR3 reads CASSLDRFLGTDTQYF. The CDR3 coding sequence is TGTGCCAGCAGCTTAGATCGGTTTCTGGGCACAGATACGCAGTATTTT. The variable domain in full, completed from reference TRBV13 and TRBJ2-3, reads AAGVIQSPRHLIKEKRETATLKCYPIPRHDTVYWYQQGPGQDPQFLISFYEKMQSDKGSIPDRFSAQQFSDYHSELNMSSLELGDSALYFCASSLDRFLGTDTQYFGPGTRLTVL.

The chain carries TRBV30 and TRBJ1-6, with 10 bases lining up with TRBD1. V dropped 1 base and J dropped 6; count of bases not matched to a gene: 9. The CDR3 runs to 17 residues. Germline V lookup: CDR1 GTSNPN, CDR2 SVGIG (reference sequence). The CDR3: CAWSENGQGVFNSPLHF. DNA of the CDR3: TGTGCCTGGAGTGAAAACGGACAGGGGGTTTTTAATTCACCCCTCCACTTT.

The chain's CDR3 is CASSLGQQTDTQYF. CDR3 DNA: TGTGCCAGCAGCTTGGGGCAGCAAACAGATACGCAGTATTTT. The chain is built from TRBV7-3 and TRBJ2-3, with a weak D call TRBD1 (5 bases). CDR1 is SGHTA and CDR2 is FQGTGA in the germline V gene. The germline V and J ends were trimmed by 3 bases and 3 bases, with 10 bases remaining between them. The CDR3 contains 14 residues.